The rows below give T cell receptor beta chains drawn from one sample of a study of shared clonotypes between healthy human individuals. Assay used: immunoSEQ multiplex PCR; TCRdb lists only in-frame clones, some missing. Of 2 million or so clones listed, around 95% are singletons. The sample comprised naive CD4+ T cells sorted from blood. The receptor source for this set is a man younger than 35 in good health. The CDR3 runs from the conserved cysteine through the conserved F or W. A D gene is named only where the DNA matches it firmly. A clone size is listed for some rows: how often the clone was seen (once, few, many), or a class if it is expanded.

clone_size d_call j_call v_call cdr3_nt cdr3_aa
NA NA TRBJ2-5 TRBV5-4 TGTGCCAGCTCTTCGGGGCAGGGCGAGACCCAGTACTTC CASSSGQGETQYF
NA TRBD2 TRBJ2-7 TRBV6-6 TGTGCCAGCAGAGCGGGACTAGCTTTCGAGCAGTACTTC CASRAGLAFEQYF
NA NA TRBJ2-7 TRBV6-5 TGTGCCAGCACCAGGGATCGGGGAAACGAGCAGTACTTC CASTRDRGNEQYF
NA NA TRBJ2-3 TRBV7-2 TGTGCCAGCAGCTTAGTAGGCCTCGTAGCAGATACGCAGTATTTT CASSLVGLVADTQYF
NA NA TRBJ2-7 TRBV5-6 TGTGCCAGCAGCCATTCAAGCGAGCAGTACTTC CASSHSSEQYF
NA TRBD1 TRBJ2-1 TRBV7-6 TGTGCCAGCAGCTTAGCGGGACAGGGACATTTTTACAATGAGCAGTTCTTC CASSLAGQGHFYNEQFF
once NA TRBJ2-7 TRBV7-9 TGTGCCAGCAGCTTTAGAGGGGTGGGACCCTACGAGCAGTACTTC CASSFRGVGPYEQYF
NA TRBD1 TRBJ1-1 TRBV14 TGTGCCAGCAGCCGGACAGGGAATGAAGCTTTCTTT CASSRTGNEAFF
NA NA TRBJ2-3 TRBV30 TGTGCCTGGAGTGAGCAGGGGTCCACTGCAGATACGCAGTATTTT CAWSEQGSTADTQYF
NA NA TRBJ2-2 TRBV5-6 TGTGCCAGCAGCTACCCCCCGGGACTCTACACCGGGGAGCTGTTTTTT CASSYPPGLYTGELFF